The sequence of this T cell receptor (beta chain) was determined in a study of cytomegalovirus exposure and HLA in healthy donors. Study-wide points: A later analysis associated 15,000 to 20,000 TCR beta sequences with HLA alleles at a 0.05 false discovery rate. Rare TCR sequences predominated, though certain public TCRs were found in many donors. Later work found most CMV-associated TCR beta chains apparently HLA-restricted.

This CDR3 contains 14 residues. Trimming left V 8 bases short and J 3 bases short, with 14 bases between. Germline values: CDR1 MGHRA, CDR2 YSYEKL. The PCR used 60 Vbeta and 13 Jbeta primers. Sequencing was performed with immunoSEQ multiplex PCR; in TCRdb, only in-frame clones are kept and a portion is missing. This table holds approximately 210,000 clones. Concerning this clone itself: What it recognizes is unknown.

In nominal health when sampled, donors likely had unrecorded immune exposures nonetheless. The sequence was obtained from a woman aged 30 to 39 in good health and CMV-seropositive. The source material was PBMCs. The rearrangement uses TRBV4-1 and TRBJ1-3, with D maybe TRBD1 (6 bases). The CDR3 DNA reads TGCGCCAGCCGACAGGTCTTACTTGGAAACACCATATATTTT. Amino acids: CASRQVLLGNTIYF.